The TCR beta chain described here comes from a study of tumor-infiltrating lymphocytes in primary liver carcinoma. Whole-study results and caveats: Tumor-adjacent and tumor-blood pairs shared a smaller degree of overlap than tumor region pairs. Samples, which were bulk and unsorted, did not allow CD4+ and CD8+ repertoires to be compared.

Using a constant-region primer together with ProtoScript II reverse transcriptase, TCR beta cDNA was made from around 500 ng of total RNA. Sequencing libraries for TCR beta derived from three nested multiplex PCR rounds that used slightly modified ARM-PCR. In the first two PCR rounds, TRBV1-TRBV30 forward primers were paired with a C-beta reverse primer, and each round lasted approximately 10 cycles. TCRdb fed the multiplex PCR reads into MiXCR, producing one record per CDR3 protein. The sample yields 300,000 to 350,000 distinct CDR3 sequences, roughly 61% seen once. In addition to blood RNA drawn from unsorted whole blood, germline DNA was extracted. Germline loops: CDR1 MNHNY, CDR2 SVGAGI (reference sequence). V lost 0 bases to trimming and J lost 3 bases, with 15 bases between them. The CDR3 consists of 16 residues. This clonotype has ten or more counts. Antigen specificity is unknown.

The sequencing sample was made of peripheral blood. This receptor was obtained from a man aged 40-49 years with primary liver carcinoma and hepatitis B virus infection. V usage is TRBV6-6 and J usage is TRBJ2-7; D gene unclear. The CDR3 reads CASSYSSSLGYYEQYF. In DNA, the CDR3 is TGTGCCAGCAGTTACTCGAGCAGTTTAGGTTACTACGAGCAGTACTTC.